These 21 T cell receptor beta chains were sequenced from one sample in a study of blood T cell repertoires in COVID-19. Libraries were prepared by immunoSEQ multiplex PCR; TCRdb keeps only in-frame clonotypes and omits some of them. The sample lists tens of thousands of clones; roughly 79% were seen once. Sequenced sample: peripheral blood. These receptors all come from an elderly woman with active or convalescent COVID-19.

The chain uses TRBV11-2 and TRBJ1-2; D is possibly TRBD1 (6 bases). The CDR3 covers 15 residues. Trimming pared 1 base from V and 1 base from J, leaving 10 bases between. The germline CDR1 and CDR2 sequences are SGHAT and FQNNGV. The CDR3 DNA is TGTGCCAGCAGCTTAGCACAGGGAGATAACTATGGCTACACCTTC. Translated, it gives CASSLAQGDNYGYTF.

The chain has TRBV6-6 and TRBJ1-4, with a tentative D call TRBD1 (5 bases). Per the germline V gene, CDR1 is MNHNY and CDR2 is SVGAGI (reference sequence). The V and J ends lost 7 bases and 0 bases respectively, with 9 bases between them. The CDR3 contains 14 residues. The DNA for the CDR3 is TGTGCCAGCACTGAACAGGCAACTAATGAAAAACTGTTTTTT. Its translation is CASTEQATNEKLFF.

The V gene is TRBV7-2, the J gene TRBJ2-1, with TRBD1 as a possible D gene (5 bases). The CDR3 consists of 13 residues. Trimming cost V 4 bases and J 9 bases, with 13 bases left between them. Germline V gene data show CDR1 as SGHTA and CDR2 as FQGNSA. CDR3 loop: CASSYSQVGEQFF. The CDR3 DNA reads TGTGCCAGCAGCTATTCACAGGTGGGTGAGCAGTTCTTC.

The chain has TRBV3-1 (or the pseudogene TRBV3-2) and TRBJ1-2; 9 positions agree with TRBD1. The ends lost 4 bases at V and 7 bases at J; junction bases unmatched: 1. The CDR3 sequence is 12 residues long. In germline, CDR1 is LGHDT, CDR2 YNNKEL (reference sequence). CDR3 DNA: TGTGCCAGCAGCCGGACAGGGGTTGGCTACACCTTC. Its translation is CASSRTGVGYTF.

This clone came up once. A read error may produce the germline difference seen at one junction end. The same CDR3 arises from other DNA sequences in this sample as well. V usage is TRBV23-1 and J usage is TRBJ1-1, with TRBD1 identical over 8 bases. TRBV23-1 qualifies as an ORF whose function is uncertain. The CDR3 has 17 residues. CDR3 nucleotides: TGCGCCAGCAGTCACGACCTCCGCAGGGGGCAGGACACCGAAGCTTTCTTT. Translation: CASSHDLRRGQDTEAFF.

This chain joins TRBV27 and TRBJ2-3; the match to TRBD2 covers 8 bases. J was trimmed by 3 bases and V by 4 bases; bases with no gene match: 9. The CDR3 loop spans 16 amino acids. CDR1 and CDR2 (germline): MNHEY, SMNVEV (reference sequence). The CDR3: CASSSPQTGGTDTQYF. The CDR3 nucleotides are TGTGCCAGCAGTTCGCCCCAAACGGGGGGGACAGATACGCAGTATTTT.

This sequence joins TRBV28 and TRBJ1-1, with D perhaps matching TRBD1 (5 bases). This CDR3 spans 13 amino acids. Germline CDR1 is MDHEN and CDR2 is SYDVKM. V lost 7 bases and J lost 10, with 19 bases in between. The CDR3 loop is CASIPWGGIGAFF. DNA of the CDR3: TGTGCCAGCATCCCTTGGGGGGGTATAGGAGCTTTCTTT.

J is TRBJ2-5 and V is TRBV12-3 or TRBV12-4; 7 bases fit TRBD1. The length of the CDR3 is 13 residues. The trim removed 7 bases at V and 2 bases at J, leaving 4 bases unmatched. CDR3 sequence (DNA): TGTGCCAGCACCTCGACAGGGCAAGAGACCCAGTACTTC. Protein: CASTSTGQETQYF.

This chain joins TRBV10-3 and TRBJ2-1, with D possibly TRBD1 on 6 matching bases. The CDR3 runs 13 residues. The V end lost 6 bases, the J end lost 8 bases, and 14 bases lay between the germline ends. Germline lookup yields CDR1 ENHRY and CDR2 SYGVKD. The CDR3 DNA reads TGTGCCATCAGACCGGGCACAGGGCATGAGCAGTTCTTC. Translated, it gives CAIRPGTGHEQFF.

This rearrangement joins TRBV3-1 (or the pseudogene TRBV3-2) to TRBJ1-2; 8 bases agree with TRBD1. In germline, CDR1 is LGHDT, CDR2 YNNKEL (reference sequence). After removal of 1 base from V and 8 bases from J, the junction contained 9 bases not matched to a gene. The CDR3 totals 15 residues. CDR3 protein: CASSQVDRGGWGYTF. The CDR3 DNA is TGTGCCAGCAGCCAAGTTGACAGGGGAGGATGGGGCTACACCTTC.

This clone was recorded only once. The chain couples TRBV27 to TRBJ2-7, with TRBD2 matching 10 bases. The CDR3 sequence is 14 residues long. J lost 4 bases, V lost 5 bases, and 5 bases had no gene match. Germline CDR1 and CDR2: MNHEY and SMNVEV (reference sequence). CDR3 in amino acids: CASSQRGGLYEQYF. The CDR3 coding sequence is TGTGCCAGCAGTCAGCGGGGGGGCTTATACGAGCAGTACTTC.

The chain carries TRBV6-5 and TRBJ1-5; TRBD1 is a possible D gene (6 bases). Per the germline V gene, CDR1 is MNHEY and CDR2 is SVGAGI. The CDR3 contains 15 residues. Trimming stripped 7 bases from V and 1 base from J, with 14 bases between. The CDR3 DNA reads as TGTGCCAGCATCTTCAGGGGCGAAAGCAATCAGCCCCAGCATTTT. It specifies CASIFRGESNQPQHF.

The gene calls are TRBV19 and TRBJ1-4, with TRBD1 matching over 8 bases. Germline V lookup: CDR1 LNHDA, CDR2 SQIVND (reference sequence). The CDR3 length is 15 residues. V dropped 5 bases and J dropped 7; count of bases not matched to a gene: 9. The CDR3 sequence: CASSLGQDWGEKLFF. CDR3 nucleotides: TGTGCCAGTAGTCTGGGACAGGACTGGGGTGAAAAACTGTTTTTT.

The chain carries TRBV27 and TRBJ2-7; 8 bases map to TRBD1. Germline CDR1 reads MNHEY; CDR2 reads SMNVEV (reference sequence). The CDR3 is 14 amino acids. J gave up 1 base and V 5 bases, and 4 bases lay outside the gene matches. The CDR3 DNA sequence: TGTGCCAGCAGTCTCGACAGGGGATCCTACGAGCAGTACTTC. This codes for CASSLDRGSYEQYF.

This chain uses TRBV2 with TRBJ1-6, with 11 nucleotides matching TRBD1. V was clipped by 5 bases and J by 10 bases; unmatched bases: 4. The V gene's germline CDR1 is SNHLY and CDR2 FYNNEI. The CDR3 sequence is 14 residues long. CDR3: CASSWTGGTSPLHF. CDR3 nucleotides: TGTGCCAGCAGTTGGACAGGGGGCACCTCACCCCTCCACTTT.

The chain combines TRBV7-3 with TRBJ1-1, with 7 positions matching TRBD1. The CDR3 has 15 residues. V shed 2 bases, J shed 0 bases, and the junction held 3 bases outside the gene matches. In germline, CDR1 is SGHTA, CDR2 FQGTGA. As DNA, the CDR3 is TGTGCCAGCAGCTTACAGGGGGGAATGAACACTGAAGCTTTCTTT. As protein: CASSLQGGMNTEAFF.

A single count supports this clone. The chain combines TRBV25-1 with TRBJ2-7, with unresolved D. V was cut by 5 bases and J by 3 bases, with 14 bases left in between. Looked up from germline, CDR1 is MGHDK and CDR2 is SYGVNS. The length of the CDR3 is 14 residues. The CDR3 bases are TGTGCCAGCAGTCCACGCCGGGTAAGCTACGAGCAGTACTTC. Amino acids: CASSPRRVSYEQYF.

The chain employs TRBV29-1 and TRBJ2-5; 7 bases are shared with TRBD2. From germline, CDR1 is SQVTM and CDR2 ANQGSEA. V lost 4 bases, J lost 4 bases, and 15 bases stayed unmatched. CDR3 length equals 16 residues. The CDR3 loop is CSVGGSGVGRRETQYF. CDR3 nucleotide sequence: TGCAGCGTTGGAGGGAGCGGGGTTGGCCGGAGAGAGACCCAGTACTTC.

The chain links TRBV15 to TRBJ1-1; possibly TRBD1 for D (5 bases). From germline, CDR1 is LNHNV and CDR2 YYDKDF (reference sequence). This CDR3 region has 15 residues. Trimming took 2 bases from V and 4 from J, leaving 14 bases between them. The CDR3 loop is CATSRRQPSVTEAFF. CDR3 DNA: TGTGCCACCAGCAGAAGACAGCCCTCGGTCACTGAAGCTTTCTTT. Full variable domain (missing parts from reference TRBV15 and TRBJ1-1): DAMVIQNPRYQVTQFGKPVTLSCSQTLNHNVMYWYQQKSSQAPKLLFHYYDKDFNNEADTPDNFQSRRPNTSFCFLDIRSPGLGDTAMYLCATSRRQPSVTEAFFGQGTRLTVV.

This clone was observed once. This CDR3 is CASTVPGTGPNQPQHF. CDR3 in DNA: TGTGCCAGCACCGTACCCGGGACAGGGCCCAATCAGCCCCAGCATTTT. The rearrangement uses TRBV28 and TRBJ1-5; TRBD1 matches at 9 bases. The CDR3 has 16 residues. Per the germline V gene, CDR1 is MDHEN and CDR2 is SYDVKM. Trimming took 7 bases from V and 3 from J; bases not matched to a gene: 10. The complete variable domain, with remaining parts taken from reference TRBV28 and TRBJ1-5, reads DVKVTQSSRYLVKRTGEKVFLECVQDMDHENMFWYRQDPGLGLRLIYFSYDVKMKEKGDIPEGYSVSREKKERFSLILESASTNQTSMYLCASTVPGTGPNQPQHFGDGTRLSIL.

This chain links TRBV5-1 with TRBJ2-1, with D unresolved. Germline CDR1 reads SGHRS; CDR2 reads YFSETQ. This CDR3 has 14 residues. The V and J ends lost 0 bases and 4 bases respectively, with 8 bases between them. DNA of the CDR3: TGCGCCAGCAGCTTGGAGAGTGCGTACAATGAGCAGTTCTTC. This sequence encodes CASSLESAYNEQFF.